What follows describes a single T cell receptor (beta chain). These data belong to a study of blood T cell repertoires in COVID-19. Background on the study: Material from acute and convalescent COVID-19 was sourced from the United States, Italy and Spain. T cells, B-cell-depleted T cells, or PBMCs provided the cDNA or gDNA that served as material.

As processed by the authors: Amplification of reference gene primers was used by the study to estimate nucleated cell counts. The data were produced by immunoSEQ multiplex PCR, yet TCRdb's version contains in-frame clones alone and is incomplete. V and J calls and clone size are given by that table; D and trimming were obtained from the DNA. The sample contains more than 60,000 clones, 86% of which appear only once. This clonotype was sampled from a middle-aged man with active COVID-19. Material: peripheral blood.

CDR3 DNA: TGTGCCAGCAGTCAAAACAGGGTTCTTGGCACAGATACGCAGTATTTT. Protein: CASSQNRVLGTDTQYF. The chain employs TRBV28 and TRBJ2-3; D is possibly TRBD1 (6 bases). CDR3 length equals 16 residues. Trimming removed 5 bases from V and 1 base from J, with 16 bases in between. CDR1 and CDR2 from the germline V gene are MDHEN and SYDVKM.